The 30 T cell receptor beta chains below all came from one sample that was sequenced in a study of Graves' ophthalmopathy and Graves' hyperthyroidism listed by TCRdb under 2018. Sequencing instrument: Illumina HiSeq 2000. For repertoire sequencing, TCR beta CDR3 regions were amplified from RNA transcripts. A first-round RT-PCR used HTBI primers with the Qiagen OneStep RT-PCR kit, followed by a second-round multiplex PCR, size selection and purification. Starting from the raw public reads, TCRdb applied fastp trimming at Q25, assembled clones with MiXCR and retained in-frame beta chains. CDR3 protein duplicates are merged, each entry listing the most common genes and DNA. The sample data list more than 550,000 distinct CDR3 sequences, and 35% to 50% of these were observed just once. The ten top clones hold under 3.5% of the sample. The sequenced sample was peripheral blood. The receptors here all came from an adult man with Graves' ophthalmopathy.

The chain links TRBV10-3 to TRBJ2-3, with no clear D. Germline CDR1 is ENHRY and CDR2 is SYGVKD. CDR3 length: 12 amino acids. The V and J ends lost 2 bases and 4 bases respectively, with 4 bases between them. This chain's CDR3 is CAISERADTQYF. The CDR3 nucleotides read TGTGCCATCAGTGAGAGGGCAGATACGCAGTATTTT.

This clonotype was observed at least ten times. The genes are TRBV20-1 and TRBJ2-2; D unclear. V gave up 6 bases and J gave up 8 bases, with 10 bases separating them. Germline V gives CDR1 DFQATT, CDR2 SNEGSKA (reference sequence). This CDR3 comprises 11 residues. CDR3: CSAPQAGELFF. The CDR3 DNA reads as TGCAGTGCCCCCCAGGCTGGGGAGCTGTTTTTT.

The chain recombines TRBV29-1 with TRBJ2-2; no reliable D call. Trimming removed 5 bases at V and 1 base at J, with 5 bases between. CDR1 and CDR2 from the germline V gene are SQVTM and ANQGSEA. CDR3 length equals 12 residues. CDR3 loop: CSVYRNTGELFF. The DNA of the CDR3 is TGCAGCGTTTACAGGAACACCGGGGAGCTGTTTTTT.

This clonotype was recorded many times. V usage is TRBV5-1 and J usage is TRBJ2-1; 9 nucleotides line up with TRBD1. This CDR3 is built from 12 residues. Germline CDR1 is SGHRS and CDR2 is YFSETQ. Losses at the gene ends were 4 bases for V and 11 bases for J; bases not matched to a gene: 4. The CDR3 protein is CASSRDRAQQFF. Here the CDR3 DNA reads TGCGCCAGCAGCCGGGACAGGGCACAGCAGTTCTTC.

Many counts were recorded for this clonotype. The rearrangement joins TRBV29-1 to TRBJ2-7; D is possibly TRBD1 (5 bases). This CDR3 region has 18 residues. V was cut by 2 bases and J by 6 bases, with 29 bases left in between. CDR1 and CDR2 (germline): SQVTM, ANQGSEA. CDR3 nucleotide sequence: TGCAGCGTTGAAAAGGTGGTCTCGGGTATGGTAGGGGTCTCCGAGCAGTACTTC. The encoded protein is CSVEKVVSGMVGVSEQYF.

The rearrangement links TRBV29-1 to TRBJ2-2; D ambiguous. The CDR3 runs 13 residues. V lost 3 bases, J lost 4 bases, and 9 bases lay in between. CDR1 and CDR2 (germline): SQVTM, ANQGSEA. CDR3: CSVDTSATGELFF. For the CDR3, the DNA is TGCAGCGTTGATACGTCGGCCACCGGGGAGCTGTTTTTT.

The sample holds many counts of this clonotype. The chain joins TRBV29-1 to TRBJ2-3; the match to TRBD1 covers 8 bases. CDR1 is SQVTM, CDR2 ANQGSEA, per germline. This CDR3 is 13 amino acids long. V shed 3 bases, J shed 2 bases, and the junction held 1 base outside the gene matches. The CDR3 is CSVDRGLTDTQYF. The CDR3 DNA reads as TGCAGCGTTGACAGGGGGCTCACAGATACGCAGTATTTT.

The rearrangement links TRBV2 to TRBJ2-7, with D possibly TRBD2 on 6 matching bases. Germline V lookup: CDR1 SNHLY, CDR2 FYNNEI. Trimming removed 6 bases at V and 5 bases at J, with 14 bases between. The CDR3 length is 13 residues. DNA for the CDR3: TGTGCCAGCAGCCCCGCGGGGTCGAACGAGCAGTACTTC. It yields the protein CASSPAGSNEQYF. The full variable domain, rest sourced from reference TRBV2 and TRBJ2-7, is EPEVTQTPSHQVTQMGQEVILRCVPISNHLYFYWYRQILGQKVEFLVSFYNNEISEKSEIFDDQFSVERPDGSNFTLKIRSTKLEDSAMYFCASSPAGSNEQYFGPGTRLTVT.

This clonotype appeared a few times. V is TRBV4-1 and J is TRBJ1-1, with 8 bases fitting TRBD1. The CDR3 spans 17 residues. Germline V gene lookup returns CDR1 MGHRA and CDR2 YSYEKL. V dropped 2 bases and J dropped 1; count of bases not matched to a gene: 9. The CDR3, as DNA: TGCGCCAGCAGCCAAACTCCAGGGACAGGTAGGAACACTGAAGCTTTCTTT. Protein: CASSQTPGTGRNTEAFF.

This clonotype appeared a few times. The rearrangement links TRBV6-6 to TRBJ1-3; possible D gene TRBD1, 5 bases. The CDR3 is made up of 15 amino acids. Trimming left V 0 bases short and J 2 bases short, with 8 bases between. Germline V CDR1 and CDR2: MNHNY, SVGAGI (reference sequence). The CDR3 coding sequence is TGTGCCAGCAGTTACTCGCTGGGGCCTGGAAACACCATATATTTT. This gives the protein CASSYSLGPGNTIYF.

There are many counts of this clonotype. The chain links TRBV20-1 to TRBJ2-7; no reliable D call. This CDR3 is built from 14 residues. Germline CDR1 and CDR2: DFQATT and SNEGSKA (reference sequence). The V end was cut by 1 base, the J end by 2 bases, with 12 bases between. The CDR3 spells CSARGPEKPYEQYF. As DNA, the CDR3 is TGCAGTGCTAGAGGACCGGAGAAGCCCTACGAGCAGTACTTC.

This clonotype was detected ten times or more. The CDR3 nucleotides read TGTGCCAGCAGTGGGGACAGGGACAATTCACCCCTCCACTTT. Translation: CASSGDRDNSPLHF. V gene TRBV6-4 combines with J gene TRBJ1-6, with TRBD1 identical over 9 bases. The ends lost 4 bases at V and 7 bases at J; junction bases unmatched: 2. Germline V gene lookup returns CDR1 MRHNA and CDR2 SNTAGT. This CDR3 is 14 amino acids long.

This clonotype was observed many times. The gene calls are TRBV9 and TRBJ1-4; 7 bases match TRBD1. Germline CDR1 SGDLS, CDR2 YYNGEE. The CDR3 sequence is 16 residues long. V shed 4 bases, J shed 0 bases, and the junction held 6 bases outside the gene matches. The CDR3 sequence: CASSPRQGSTNEKLFF. In DNA, the CDR3 is TGTGCCAGCAGCCCCCGACAGGGATCAACTAATGAAAAACTGTTTTTT. The variable domain in full, completed from reference TRBV9 and TRBJ1-4, reads DSGVTQTPKHLITATGQRVTLRCSPRSGDLSVYWYQQSLDQGLQFLIQYYNGEERAKGNILERFSAQQFPDLHSELNLSSLELGDSALYFCASSPRQGSTNEKLFFGSGTQLSVL.

This clonotype was seen only once. The gene calls are TRBV7-9 and TRBJ2-5; D is possibly TRBD1 or TRBD2 (6 bases each). V gave up 1 base and J gave up 2 bases, with 23 bases separating them. Germline V gene lookup returns CDR1 SEHNR and CDR2 FQNEAQ (reference sequence). CDR3 size: 19 residues. This CDR3 is CASSLVFPRGPGGQETQYF. The DNA for the CDR3 is TGTGCCAGCAGCTTAGTGTTCCCCCGGGGGCCTGGGGGTCAAGAGACCCAGTACTTC.

There are a few counts of this clonotype. The gene calls are TRBV9 and TRBJ2-5; D possibly corresponds to TRBD2 (6 bases). The V gene lost 2 bases and the J gene lost 1 base, with 9 bases spanning the gap. This CDR3 region has 14 residues. CDR1 and CDR2 (germline): SGDLS, YYNGEE. CDR3 sequence reads: CASSVGLIQETQYF. The CDR3 bases are TGTGCCAGCAGCGTCGGACTAATCCAAGAGACCCAGTACTTC.

The chain has TRBV15 and TRBJ1-2, with D tentatively TRBD1 (5 bases). The CDR3 is 11 residues long. Per germline, CDR1 LNHNV and CDR2 YYDKDF (reference sequence). The V end was cut by 11 bases, the J end by 12 bases, with 19 bases between. This chain's CDR3 is CAVTGGPGNTF. DNA of the CDR3: TGTGCCGTCACTGGGGGACCTGGAAACACCTTC.

This clonotype showed up many times. The chain links TRBV29-1 to TRBJ1-2; tentative D call: TRBD1 (6 bases). Per germline, CDR1 SQVTM and CDR2 ANQGSEA. Trimming stripped 5 bases from V and 3 bases from J, with 16 bases between. The CDR3 is 14 amino acids. CDR3 DNA sequence: TGCAGCGTTAAGAAGGACAGCTGGGACTATGGCTACACCTTC. Translating it yields CSVKKDSWDYGYTF.

CDR3 nucleotides: TGTGCCACCAAGGGACAGGGGGCGAAGAACACTGAAGCTTTCTTT. It yields the protein CATKGQGAKNTEAFF. This chain joins TRBV6-5 and TRBJ1-1; 12 bases are a match to TRBD1. CDR3 length equals 15 residues. Germline lookup yields CDR1 MNHEY and CDR2 SVGAGI. The trim removed 10 bases at V and 1 base at J, leaving 7 bases unmatched.

The genes are TRBV20-1 and TRBJ1-1; D gene unclear. V was pared by 2 bases and J by 2 bases, with 12 bases between. Per germline, CDR1 DFQATT and CDR2 SNEGSKA (reference sequence). The CDR3 has 14 amino acids. The CDR3 reads CSARPLKANTEAFF. As DNA, the CDR3 is TGCAGTGCTAGACCACTTAAAGCAAACACTGAAGCTTTCTTT.

This rearrangement joins TRBV6-5 to TRBJ2-7; 8 nucleotides agree with TRBD1. Germline V gene sequence: CDR1 MNHEY, CDR2 SVGAGI. After removal of 5 bases from V and 3 bases from J, the junction contained 6 bases not matched to a gene. The length of the CDR3 is 14 residues. The CDR3: CASSQGQAGYEQYF. As DNA, the CDR3 is TGTGCCAGCAGTCAGGGACAGGCGGGCTACGAGCAGTACTTC.

The chain links TRBV10-3 to TRBJ1-4; unclear D gene. The V and J ends lost 3 bases and 0 bases respectively, with 8 bases between them. Germline values: CDR1 ENHRY, CDR2 SYGVKD. This CDR3 is 15 amino acids long. DNA of the CDR3: TGTGCCATCAGTGATGGGGATGCAACTAATGAAAAACTGTTTTTT. It translates to CAISDGDATNEKLFF.

This clonotype has at least ten counts. This chain connects TRBV20-1 to TRBJ2-5, with a possible D match to TRBD2 (6 bases). Germline assignment: CDR1 DFQATT and CDR2 SNEGSKA (reference sequence). V was shortened by 3 bases and J by 0 bases, with 8 bases between the two germline ends. CDR3 size: 13 residues. CDR3 sequence: CSASWTNQETQYF. In DNA, the CDR3 is TGCAGTGCTAGCTGGACTAACCAAGAGACCCAGTACTTC.

The V call is TRBV5-6, the J call TRBJ2-3, with 12 positions matching TRBD2. The CDR3 runs to 15 residues. Germline assignment: CDR1 SGHDT and CDR2 YYEEEE. V shed 4 bases, J shed 6 bases, and the junction held 6 bases outside the gene matches. CDR3 loop: CASSILAGGPDTQYF. Written as DNA, the CDR3 is TGTGCCAGCAGCATCCTAGCGGGAGGGCCCGATACGCAGTATTTT. Full variable domain (rest looked up from reference TRBV5-6 and TRBJ2-3): DAGVTQSPTHLIKTRGQQVTLRCSPKSGHDTVSWYQQALGQGPQFIFQYYEEEERQRGNFPDRFSGHQFPNYSSELNVNALLLGDSALYLCASSILAGGPDTQYFGPGTRLTVL.

In the case of this clonotype: This may be a read error, as it is one base from a much larger clone. The V gene is TRBV10-3, the J gene TRBJ1-2; unclear D gene. The germline V and J ends were trimmed by 10 bases and 3 bases, with 15 bases remaining between them. The CDR3 extends over 13 amino acids. Germline values: CDR1 ENHRY, CDR2 SYGVKD. The CDR3: CARSERRYYGYTF. The CDR3 DNA follows: TGTGCCAGAAGTGAGAGACGGTACTATGGCTACACCTTC.

This clonotype came up once. One end of the junction fails to match germline, which may point to a read error. The J gene is TRBJ1-5, the V gene TRBV19; D ambiguous. Per germline, CDR1 LNHDA and CDR2 SQIVND (reference sequence). CDR3 size: 15 residues. CDR3 protein: CVSTGQSGINQPQHF. As DNA, the CDR3 is TGTGTCAGTACCGGCCAGTCGGGGATCAATCAGCCCCAGCATTTT.

The chain is built from TRBV11-2 and TRBJ2-5, with 7 positions matching TRBD2. The germline V gene encodes CDR1 SGHAT and CDR2 FQNNGV. V shed 6 bases, J shed 2 bases, and the junction held 12 bases outside the gene matches. The CDR3 is 16 residues long. CDR3 DNA sequence: TGTGCCAGCAGTTACGTCTTGGGGGGAGGGCAAGAGACCCAGTACTTC. Its translation is CASSYVLGGGQETQYF.

This clonotype appeared a few times. The chain uses TRBV6-4 and TRBJ1-2; tentatively, D is TRBD1 (5 bases). Germline V gene sequence: CDR1 MRHNA, CDR2 SNTAGT. The length of the CDR3 is 13 residues. V shed 7 bases and J shed 4 bases, with 13 bases lying between them. The CDR3 here is CASMGDLAYGYTF. The CDR3 DNA sequence: TGTGCCAGCATGGGGGACCTTGCCTATGGCTACACCTTC.

With regard to this clonotype: This CDR3 is missing its conserved last phenylalanine or tryptophan, likely due to a read error. The gene calls are TRBV29-1 and TRBJ1-6; a weak D match, TRBD1 (5 bases). This CDR3 region has 13 residues. Deletions cut 2 bases from V and 9 bases from J, with 11 bases between. From germline, CDR1 is SQVTM and CDR2 ANQGSEA. CDR3 DNA sequence: TGCAGCGTTGAAAGCAGGGCTGGTTCACCCCTCCACTCT. Protein sequence: CSVESRAGSPLHS.

This clonotype has just a few counts. The chain has TRBV12-3 or TRBV12-4 and TRBJ1-5; D gene uncertain. V was shortened by 5 bases and J by 4 bases, with 15 bases between the two germline ends. The CDR3 totals 15 residues. The CDR3 is CASSAGGELNQPQHF. As DNA, the CDR3 is TGTGCCAGCAGTGCAGGTGGTGAACTGAATCAGCCCCAGCATTTT.

This clonotype was counted ten times or more. The chain combines TRBV7-9 with TRBJ1-6, with TRBD1 matching over 7 bases. The CDR3 totals 15 residues. CDR1 is SEHNR and CDR2 is FQNEAQ in the germline V gene (reference sequence). V was pared by 1 base and J by 7 bases, with 4 bases of the junction left unmatched. CDR3 in amino acids: CASSLVGQTNSPLHF. The CDR3, as DNA: TGTGCCAGCAGCTTAGTGGGACAGACCAATTCACCCCTCCACTTT.